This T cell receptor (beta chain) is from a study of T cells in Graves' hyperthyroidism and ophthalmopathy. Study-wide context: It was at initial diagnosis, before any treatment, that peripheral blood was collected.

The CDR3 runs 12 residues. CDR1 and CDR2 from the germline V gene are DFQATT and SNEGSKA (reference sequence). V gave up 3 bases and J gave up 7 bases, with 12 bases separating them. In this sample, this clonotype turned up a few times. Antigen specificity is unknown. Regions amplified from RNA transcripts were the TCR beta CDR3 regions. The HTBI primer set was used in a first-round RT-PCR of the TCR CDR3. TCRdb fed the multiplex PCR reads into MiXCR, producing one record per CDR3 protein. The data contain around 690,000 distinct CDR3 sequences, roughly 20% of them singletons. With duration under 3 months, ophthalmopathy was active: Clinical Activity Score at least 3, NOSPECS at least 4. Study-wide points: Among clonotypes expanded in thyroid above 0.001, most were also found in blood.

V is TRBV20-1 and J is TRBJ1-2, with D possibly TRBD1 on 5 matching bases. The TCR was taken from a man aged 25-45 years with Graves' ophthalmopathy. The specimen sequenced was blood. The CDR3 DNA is TGCAGTGCTAGGTCCGGGGGATTTGGCTACACCTTC. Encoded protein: CSARSGGFGYTF.